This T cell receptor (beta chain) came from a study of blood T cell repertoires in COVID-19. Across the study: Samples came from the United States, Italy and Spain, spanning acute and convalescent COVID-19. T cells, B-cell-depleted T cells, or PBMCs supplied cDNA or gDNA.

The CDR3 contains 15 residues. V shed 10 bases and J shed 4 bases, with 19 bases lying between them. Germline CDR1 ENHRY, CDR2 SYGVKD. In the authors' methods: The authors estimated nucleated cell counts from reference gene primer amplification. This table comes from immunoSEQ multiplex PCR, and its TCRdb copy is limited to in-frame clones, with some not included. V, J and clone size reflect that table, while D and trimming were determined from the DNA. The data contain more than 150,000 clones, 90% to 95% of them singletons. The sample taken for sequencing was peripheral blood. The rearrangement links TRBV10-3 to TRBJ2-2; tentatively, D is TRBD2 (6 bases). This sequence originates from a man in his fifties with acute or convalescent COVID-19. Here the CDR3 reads CATLREAGPTGELFF. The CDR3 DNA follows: TGTGCCACCTTGCGGGAAGCGGGCCCCACCGGGGAGCTGTTTTTT.